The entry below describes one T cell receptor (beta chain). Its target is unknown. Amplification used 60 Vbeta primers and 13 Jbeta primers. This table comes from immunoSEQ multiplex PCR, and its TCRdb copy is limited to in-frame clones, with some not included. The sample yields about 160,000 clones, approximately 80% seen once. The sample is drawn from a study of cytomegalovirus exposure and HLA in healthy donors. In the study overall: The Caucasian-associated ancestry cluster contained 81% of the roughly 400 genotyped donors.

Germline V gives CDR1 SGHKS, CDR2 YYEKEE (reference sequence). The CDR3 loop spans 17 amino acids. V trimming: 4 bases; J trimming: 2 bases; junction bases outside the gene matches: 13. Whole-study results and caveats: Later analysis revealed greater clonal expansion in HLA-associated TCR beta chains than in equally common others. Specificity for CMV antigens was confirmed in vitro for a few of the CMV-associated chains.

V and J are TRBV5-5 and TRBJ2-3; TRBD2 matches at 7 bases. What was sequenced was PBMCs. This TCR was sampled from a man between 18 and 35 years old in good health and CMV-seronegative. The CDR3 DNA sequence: TGTGCCAGCAGCCCTGGCCAGCTAGCGGTTTCCACAGATACGCAGTATTTT. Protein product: CASSPGQLAVSTDTQYF.